Sequencing of this T cell receptor beta chain was carried out in a study of a mutant IDH1 vaccine in newly diagnosed glioma. Study as a whole: Vaccines were begun 4-6 weeks after radiotherapy alone, or with temozolomide cycles. Prior therapy was radiotherapy, temozolomide, or both; most received both.

V was shortened by 8 bases and J by 4 bases, with 18 bases between the two germline ends. Germline V gene sequence: CDR1 SQVTM, CDR2 ANQGSEA. There are 13 residues in the CDR3. Findings and caveats of the study: Induction of immune responses by the vaccine occurred in approximately 93% of patients. Pseudoprogression showed no apparent link to changes in top peripheral T cell clonotypes.

Here immunoSEQ multiplex PCR was the method, and the copy in TCRdb shows in-frame clones only, minus some. The data hold around 53,000 clones, with roughly 80% observed a single time. Points on this clone: Its antigen remains unknown.

Time point denoted: week 47, end of study. All doses held 300 ug of mutant IDH1 20-mer peptide, with topical imiquimod. This clonotype originated in a woman aged 30 to 39 with glioma. Some clones in this sample may be carry-over from other donors' samples. The chain couples TRBV29-1 to TRBJ2-7; D could derive from TRBD1 or TRBD2 (6 bases each). Source: PBMCs, taken from a glioma patient whose treatment included an IDH1 peptide vaccine. The CDR3 coding sequence is TGCAGCCCTTCCACTAGGGGGGCGTACGAGCAGTACTTC. Amino acids: CSPSTRGAYEQYF.